A selection of T cell receptor beta chains follows, all from one sample in a study of T cell responses to AZD1222 COVID-19 vaccine. TCRdb's table, derived via immunoSEQ multiplex PCR, lists solely in-frame clones and lacks some. This table has more than 95,000 clones, 65% to 90% appearing once. This specimen was peripheral blood, taken 28 days after the second AZD1222 dose. The receptors were gathered from an adult who received the AZD1222 COVID-19 vaccine. Both conserved end residues are part of each CDR3. Each record gives: V gene, J gene, clone size, D gene, CDR3 DNA, CDR3 protein. D genes are given only for firm matches. A clone size is listed for some rows: how often the clone was seen (once, few, many), or a class if it is expanded.

TRBV5-6,TRBJ2-7,NA,TRBD1,TGTGCCAGCAGCTGGTGGGCCGGGACAGGTAATGACGAGCAGTACTTC,CASSWWAGTGNDEQYF
TRBV20-1,TRBJ1-6,NA,NA,TGCAGTGCTAGTCAAGGGGGTAATTCACCCCTCCACTTT,CSASQGGNSPLHF
TRBV27,TRBJ2-6,NA,TRBD2,TGTGCCAGCAGTTCCCGGGGGGTCTCTGGGGCCAACGTCCTGACTTTC,CASSSRGVSGANVLTF
TRBV19,TRBJ2-2,NA,TRBD1,TGTGCCAGTAGTATAGGACAGGGGGCACGTGGGGAGCTGTTTTTT,CASSIGQGARGELFF
TRBV18,TRBJ1-3,NA,NA,TGTGCCAGCTCACGGACCCCCCGGGACGGAGGAAACACCATATATTTT,CASSRTPRDGGNTIYF
TRBV5-1,TRBJ2-4,NA,TRBD1,TGCGCCAGCAGCTTGGACAGGGGCAAAAACATTCAGTACTTC,CASSLDRGKNIQYF
TRBV6-5,TRBJ1-2,NA,NA,TGTGCCAGCAGTTCCCCCCCAGAGGGAGATGGCTACACCTTC,CASSSPPEGDGYTF
TRBV5-6,TRBJ2-7,NA,NA,TGTGCCAGCACCACTCACTACGAGCAGTACTTC,CASTTHYEQYF
TRBV29-1,TRBJ1-2,NA,NA,TGCAGCGTTACCCCTGCACTTTATGGCTACACCTTC,CSVTPALYGYTF
TRBV5-6,TRBJ2-7,NA,NA,TGTGCCAGCAGCTTGACTGGAGGCGAGCAGTACTTC,CASSLTGGEQYF
TRBV5-1,TRBJ1-6,NA,TRBD1,TGCGCCAGCAGTCAGACAGGGGGTTTGAGTTCACCCCTCCACTTT,CASSQTGGLSSPLHF
TRBV6-5,TRBJ1-2,NA,NA,TGTGCCAGCAGTTCCGGGACCGAGGGTCCGAACTATGGCTACACCTTC,CASSSGTEGPNYGYTF
TRBV4-3,TRBJ2-7,NA,TRBD2,TGCGCCAGCAGCCAAGGCCAAGGGAGGGGCCCCTACGAGCAGTACTTC,CASSQGQGRGPYEQYF
TRBV18,TRBJ2-7,NA,NA,TGTGCCAGCTCACCACCGGAACGGAATTTCTACGAGCAGTACTTC,CASSPPERNFYEQYF
TRBV2,TRBJ1-5,NA,NA,TGTGCCAGCAGTGCCGGGGACGTCGGGCATCAGCCCCAGCATTTT,CASSAGDVGHQPQHF
TRBV6-5,TRBJ1-5,once,NA,TGTGCCAGCAGTTACGGGGCAGGCTTTCAGCCCCAGCATTTT,CASSYGAGFQPQHF
TRBV4-3,TRBJ2-6,once,NA,TGCGCCAGCAGCCAGGAAACAGGATCTGGGGCCAACGTCCTGACTTTC,CASSQETGSGANVLTF
TRBV14,TRBJ2-1,NA,NA,TGTGCCAGCAGCCAGGTGGGGTGGGGCCATGAGCAGTTCTTC,CASSQVGWGHEQFF
TRBV4-1,TRBJ2-2,NA,TRBD2,TGCGCCAGCAGCCAAAAGCCGGGGGGAACCAACACCGGGGAGCTGTTTTTT,CASSQKPGGTNTGELFF
TRBV2,TRBJ1-2,NA,NA,TGTGCCAGCAGTGAAGCTGGGACATTGCTTAACTATGGCTACACCTTC,CASSEAGTLLNYGYTF
TRBV28,TRBJ1-5,NA,NA,TGTGCCAGCAGTTTAGGGGGCCCCAATCAGCCCCAGCATTTT,CASSLGGPNQPQHF
TRBV6-2/TRBV6-3,TRBJ2-1,NA,NA,TGTGCCAGCAGTTACAGCGGCTCCTCTGGTGGGCAGTTCTTC,CASSYSGSSGGQFF
TRBV10-3,TRBJ1-2,NA,TRBD1,TGTGCCATCACCCCCGACCCAGGGGGTGGCTACACCTTC,CAITPDPGGGYTF
TRBV5-1,TRBJ2-1,NA,NA,TGCGCCAGCAGACAGGGAGACTCCTACAATGAGCAGTTCTTC,CASRQGDSYNEQFF
TRBV6-5,TRBJ2-2,NA,NA,TGTGCCAGCAGTTACTTGGGGGCCGGGGAGCTGTTTTTT,CASSYLGAGELFF
TRBV30,TRBJ2-7,NA,TRBD2,TGTGCCTGGAGTGTACAGGCGGGACTAAGCGAGCAGTACTTC,CAWSVQAGLSEQYF
TRBV14,TRBJ1-3,NA,NA,TGTGCCAGCAGCCAAGATACGTCTTATGGAAACACCATATATTTT,CASSQDTSYGNTIYF
TRBV24-1,TRBJ1-4,NA,NA,TGTGCCACCAGTGACGGGGGGGCGCTCGGTGAAAAACTGTTTTTT,CATSDGGALGEKLFF
TRBV11-2,TRBJ2-1,NA,TRBD1,TGTGCCAGCAGCTTAGACTGGACAGGGGGCTTATTCTTC,CASSLDWTGGLFF
TRBV5-6,TRBJ1-2,NA,NA,TGTGCCAGCTCCATCTGGGGAGAGGGCCTCTATGGCTACACCTTC,CASSIWGEGLYGYTF
TRBV5-1,TRBJ1-2,NA,NA,TGCGCCAGCAGCTTGTCAGGGGAGGGAGGCTACACCTTC,CASSLSGEGGYTF
TRBV30,TRBJ1-4,NA,NA,TGTGCCTGGAGTAAGGGACAAGTTAATGAAAAACTGTTTTTT,CAWSKGQVNEKLFF
TRBV7-8,TRBJ1-5,NA,TRBD1,TGTGCCAGCAGCACTGGGACAGGGGATCAGCCCCAGCATTTT,CASSTGTGDQPQHF
TRBV7-2,TRBJ2-7,NA,TRBD1,TGTGCCAGCAGCAGCTGGGGACAGGGCTTTTACGAGCAGTACTTC,CASSSWGQGFYEQYF
TRBV3-1/TRBV3-2,TRBJ2-1,NA,TRBD1,TGTGCCAGCAGCCGCCGCACCGGGACAGCCTACAATGAGCAGTTCTTC,CASSRRTGTAYNEQFF
TRBV30,TRBJ1-2,NA,TRBD1,TGTGCCTGGGGCACCGGGACAGACCTCTATGGCTACACCTTC,CAWGTGTDLYGYTF
TRBV19,TRBJ1-1,NA,NA,TGTGCCAGTAAGAAACAGATGAACACTGAAGCTTTCTTT,CASKKQMNTEAFF
TRBV28,TRBJ2-7,NA,TRBD2,TGTGCCAGCAGTTTGGGGGGGTCCTACGAGCAGTACTTC,CASSLGGSYEQYF
TRBV29-1,TRBJ1-1,NA,NA,TGCAGCGTTGATGTGCTCGGGGGAAGCACTGAAGCTTTCTTT,CSVDVLGGSTEAFF
TRBV7-9,TRBJ1-2,few,TRBD1,TGTGCCAGCAGCCTGTCGACAGGGGAAGGCTACACCTTC,CASSLSTGEGYTF
TRBV5-1,TRBJ1-1,NA,NA,TGCGCCAGCAGCTTGTGGGGGCAGGACACTGAAGCTTTCTTT,CASSLWGQDTEAFF
TRBV6-2/TRBV6-3,TRBJ1-1,few,NA,TGTGCCAGCAGCAAGACTCGGACGGCCAGCAACACTGAAGCTTTCTTT,CASSKTRTASNTEAFF
TRBV6-5,TRBJ1-5,once,TRBD1,TGTGCCACCCGGACAGGGAATAGCAATCAGCCCCAGCATTTT,CATRTGNSNQPQHF
TRBV5-1,TRBJ2-5,NA,NA,TGCGCCACCCGGGGACTCCCTCTGGAGACCCAGTACTTC,CATRGLPLETQYF
TRBV10-2,TRBJ2-1,NA,NA,TGCGCCAGCAGTGACCTCGCGACAGGCCTCTACAATGAGCAGTTCTTC,CASSDLATGLYNEQFF
TRBV6-5,TRBJ1-4,NA,NA,TGTGCCAGCAGCCCGCAGGGGTCAAGGACTGAAAAACTGTTTTTT,CASSPQGSRTEKLFF
TRBV28,TRBJ1-5,NA,NA,TGTGCCAGCAGTTTAATTAATCAGCCCCAGCATTTT,CASSLINQPQHF
TRBV29-1,TRBJ2-5,NA,TRBD2,TGCAGCGTTCCCACGGGGGTAGCGGGGGGGCAAGAGACCCAGTACTTC,CSVPTGVAGGQETQYF
TRBV3-1/TRBV3-2,TRBJ2-1,NA,NA,TGTGCCAGCAGCCCCTACTTTATTGGCGGCTCCTACAATGAGCAGTTCTTC,CASSPYFIGGSYNEQFF
TRBV29-1,TRBJ2-5,NA,NA,TGCAGCGGAGGACAGCCGGAGACCCAGTACTTC,CSGGQPETQYF
TRBV9,TRBJ1-1,NA,TRBD1,TGTGCCAGCAGCGTAGCTAGCCCGGGACAGGGGAACACTGAAGCTTTCTTT,CASSVASPGQGNTEAFF
TRBV27,TRBJ1-1,NA,NA,TGTGCCAGCAGTTTTTTAGGCACTGAAGCTTTCTTT,CASSFLGTEAFF